The sequence of this TCR beta chain was determined in a study of early T cells in non-severe SARS-CoV-2 infection. V lost 3 bases to trimming and J lost 5 bases; unmatched junction nucleotides: 7. CDR1 and CDR2 (germline): KGHSH, LQKENI. The CDR3 loop spans 15 amino acids. TCRdb independently ran MiXCR on the 5' RACE reads; one entry per CDR3 protein. Of 20,000 to 30,000 distinct CDR3 sequences in the sample, about 4.4% were seen once. This TCR was recovered from an adult who was a healthcare worker with PCR-confirmed SARS-CoV-2 infection or an uninfected control (not recorded which). V usage is TRBV18 and J usage is TRBJ2-7; 10 nucleotides match TRBD2. Sample: whole blood. The CDR3 DNA reads TGTGCCAGCTCACCGAGCCTAGCGGGAGTTCACGAGCAGTACTTC. Protein product: CASSPSLAGVHEQYF.